The clone carrying this TCR beta chain was recorded only once. The antigen is unknown. The sample holds other DNA sequences that translate to the same CDR3. This specimen belongs to a study of long-term antiretroviral therapy in people with HIV. The overall study: Collection of the earliest samples took place about a decade ahead of the 2015 immediate-ART recommendation. Broader study findings: Nothing was known about ART adherence, viral resistance or changes in therapy. Across all time points, the repertoire was dominated by clones that expanded before ART.

In each sample, roughly 1-10 million cryopreserved PBMC were present before DNA extraction. Researchers report immunoSEQ v3.0 was run at survey level. Here immunoSEQ multiplex PCR was the method, and the copy in TCRdb shows in-frame clones only, minus some. The sample includes fewer than 40,000 clones, 80% to 90% of them seen just once. The receptor's source is a woman between 50 and 59 years old with HIV. The sequences come from unsorted PBMCs, collected 1.2 years after starting antiretroviral therapy.

Here the CDR3 reads CASRTSGTYEQYF. CDR3 in DNA: TGTGCCAGCCGGACTAGCGGGACCTACGAGCAGTACTTC. The chain has TRBV2 and TRBJ2-7, with 12 bases fitting TRBD2. CDR3 length equals 13 residues. V gave up 8 bases and J gave up 2 bases; unmatched junction bases: 1. Germline CDR1 reads SNHLY; CDR2 reads FYNNEI.